The sequence of this TCR beta chain was determined in a study of blood T cell repertoires in COVID-19. From germline, CDR1 is MNHEY and CDR2 SMNVEV (reference sequence). Losses at the gene ends were 2 bases for V and 7 bases for J; bases not matched to a gene: 1. This CDR3 has 14 amino acids. Living in under 30 US areas, the participants were between roughly 18 and 90 years of age. Sequencing was performed with immunoSEQ multiplex PCR; in TCRdb, only in-frame clones are kept and a portion is missing. The sample includes about 280,000 clones, 90% of them seen just once. The material sequenced was PBMCs or T cells enriched from blood (not recorded which). The TCR sequence derives from a woman aged 18-30 years with acute COVID-19. The chain combines TRBV27 with TRBJ1-6; 8 bases align to TRBD1. CDR3 nucleotides: TGTGCCAGCAGTTTACGGACAGGGAATTCACCCCTCCACTTT. Translated, it gives CASSLRTGNSPLHF.